This passage covers 23 T cell receptor beta chains from one sample sequenced in a study of beta chain features in type 1 diabetes (dated by TCRdb to about 2018). The library was built by means of the immunoSEQ multiplex PCR assay. The High Capacity cDNA Reverse Transcription Kit was used to reverse transcribe all of the isolated RNA, meaning that expressed TCRB transcripts were what got sequenced. What TCRdb holds here is the immuneACCESS table cut down to in-frame rearrangements. Part of the clones is not present; checked against another copy, under half of the missing clones reflect an unresolved V gene, and the others are unexplained. This sample is represented by 450,000 or so clones; 11% of them were singletons. The ten largest clonotypes hold around 0.05% of the sample. Sequencing was done on a sample of naive CD4+ T cells from blood. This specimen's cell subset or site label, interpreted: true naive CD4+ T cells. The source of these receptors is a woman between 18 and 30 years old in good health.

V gene TRBV5-4 combines with J gene TRBJ2-3; D perhaps matches TRBD1 (6 bases). V was cut by 1 base and J by 4 bases, with 10 bases left in between. The V gene's germline CDR1 is SGHNT and CDR2 YYREEE (reference sequence). This CDR3 comprises 14 residues. The CDR3 region has the DNA TGTGCCAGCAGCTTGCAACAGGGTTCAGATACGCAGTATTTT. Translation: CASSLQQGSDTQYF.

This clone was found a few times. This chain joins TRBV9 and TRBJ1-6; TRBD1 matches 10 bases. V lost 0 bases and J lost 11; bases outside the gene matches: 2. CDR1 SGDLS and CDR2 YYNGEE come from the germline V gene. The CDR3 length is 14 residues. The CDR3: CASSVAGQGTPLHF. In DNA form, the CDR3 reads TGTGCCAGCAGCGTAGCGGGACAGGGGACACCCCTCCACTTT.

In this sample, this clone turned up a few times. This chain connects TRBV4-2 to TRBJ1-5; D gene uncertain. The CDR3 is made up of 17 amino acids. V was cut by 0 bases and J by 1 base, with 13 bases left in between. Germline assignment: CDR1 LGHNA and CDR2 YNFKEQ. CDR3 loop: CASSQETDVGSNQPQHF. The DNA for the CDR3 is TGTGCCAGCAGCCAAGAAACTGATGTCGGGAGCAATCAGCCCCAGCATTTT.

This clone was seen a few times. This chain joins TRBV27 and TRBJ2-2; D call uncertain. Per the germline V gene, CDR1 is MNHEY and CDR2 is SMNVEV (reference sequence). The V and J ends lost 1 base and 4 bases respectively, with 7 bases between them. The CDR3 contains 14 residues. The CDR3 nucleotides are TGTGCCAGCAGTTTATGGGCCACCACCGGGGAGCTGTTTTTT. Protein: CASSLWATTGELFF.

The chain combines TRBV9 with TRBJ2-3, with 9 bases that match TRBD1. Trimming took 1 base from V and 7 from J; bases not matched to a gene: 10. This CDR3 spans 16 amino acids. Germline V gives CDR1 SGDLS, CDR2 YYNGEE. The CDR3 DNA sequence: TGTGCCAGCAGCGTAAAAGGGACAGGGTTTGGGAATACGCAGTATTTT. Its protein is CASSVKGTGFGNTQYF.

This clone was observed a handful of times. The chain carries TRBV2 and TRBJ2-5; TRBD1 aligns across 7 bases. The CDR3 runs 14 residues. The V gene end was trimmed by 2 bases and the J gene end by 7 bases; junction bases not matched to a gene: 7. Germline V gene sequence: CDR1 SNHLY, CDR2 FYNNEI. CDR3 coding DNA: TGTGCCAGCAGTGAAAGGGACAGTTTAGGGACCCAGTACTTC. Its protein product is CASSERDSLGTQYF.

The gene calls are TRBV7-2 and TRBJ2-5, with D maybe TRBD2 (5 bases). This CDR3 is built from 15 residues. The V gene's germline CDR1 is SGHTA and CDR2 FQGNSA. The germline V and J ends were trimmed by 1 base and 7 bases, with 16 bases remaining between them. CDR3 protein: CASSLVRGLEGTQYF. For the CDR3, the DNA is TGTGCCAGCAGCTTAGTAAGAGGGCTAGAGGGGACCCAGTACTTC.

This clone has only a few counts. V and J are TRBV6-5 and TRBJ2-1, with 8 bases that match TRBD1. J gave up 3 bases and V 6 bases, and 4 bases lay outside the gene matches. The germline V gene has CDR1 MNHEY and CDR2 SVGAGI. There are 14 residues in the CDR3. The CDR3 sequence is CASRAGGIYNEQFF. CDR3 bases: TGTGCCAGCAGGGCAGGGGGCATCTACAATGAGCAGTTCTTC.

V usage is TRBV7-2 and J usage is TRBJ2-1, with D possibly matching TRBD2 (5 bases). V lost 0 bases, J lost 14 bases, and 14 bases lay in between. The CDR3 covers 13 residues. The V gene's germline CDR1 is SGHTA and CDR2 FQGNSA. The CDR3 loop is CASSLAEGSNKFF. DNA of the CDR3: TGTGCCAGCAGCTTAGCGGAAGGGAGCAACAAGTTCTTC.

CDR3 loop: CASRGGTANQPQHF. CDR3 nucleotides: TGTGCCAGCAGGGGTGGGACAGCGAATCAGCCCCAGCATTTT. V and J are TRBV28 and TRBJ1-5, with 7 bases aligning to TRBD1. The CDR3 covers 14 residues. Germline V gives CDR1 MDHEN, CDR2 SYDVKM. With 6 bases clipped from V and 4 bases from J, the junction kept 6 bases outside the gene matches.

The rearrangement uses TRBV7-2 and TRBJ1-1; no clear D gene. There are 13 residues in the CDR3. The V end was cut by 3 bases, the J end by 3 bases, with 8 bases between. Germline V gives CDR1 SGHTA, CDR2 FQGNSA. CDR3 loop: CASSFIGDTEAFF. DNA for the CDR3: TGTGCCAGCAGCTTTATAGGAGACACTGAAGCTTTCTTT.

This rearrangement joins TRBV5-4 to TRBJ1-2; no clear D gene. Trimming removed 3 bases at V and 3 bases at J, with 18 bases between. From germline, CDR1 is SGHNT and CDR2 YYREEE (reference sequence). CDR3 length equals 16 residues. As DNA, the CDR3 is TGTGCCAGCAGCTCCTACGGACGTAAAGCCGACTATGGCTACACCTTC. It codes for CASSSYGRKADYGYTF.

The rearrangement joins TRBV5-1 to TRBJ2-5; D unresolved. CDR1 is SGHRS and CDR2 is YFSETQ in the germline V gene. V dropped 1 base and J dropped 5 bases, with 12 bases sitting between them. This CDR3 region has 14 residues. CDR3 nucleotides: TGCGCCAGCAGCTTGACCTCTACTGGGGAGACCCAGTACTTC. As protein: CASSLTSTGETQYF.

The chain links TRBV9 to TRBJ2-1, with TRBD2 matching over 10 bases. Germline V lookup: CDR1 SGDLS, CDR2 YYNGEE. This CDR3 region has 17 residues. V trimming: 2 bases; J trimming: 0 bases; junction bases outside the gene matches: 5. CDR3 in DNA: TGTGCCAGCAGCGTTACAGTAGCGGGAGGCTCCTACAATGAGCAGTTCTTC. Translated: CASSVTVAGGSYNEQFF.

This clone was seen a handful of times. The CDR3 DNA sequence: TGCGCCAGCAGCCTCGACCGGAGTGCGAGTGTTGGCGAGCAGTACTTC. It translates to CASSLDRSASVGEQYF. V is TRBV4-3 and J is TRBJ2-7; D remains unclear. The CDR3 is 16 residues long. Per the germline V gene, CDR1 is LGHNA and CDR2 is YSLEER. The V end was cut by 4 bases, the J end by 6 bases, with 22 bases between.

The J gene is TRBJ2-1, the V gene TRBV18, with a weak D call TRBD1 (5 bases). Germline lookup yields CDR1 KGHSH and CDR2 LQKENI. V was shortened by 4 bases and J by 8 bases, with 21 bases between the two germline ends. The CDR3 is 16 residues long. The CDR3 sequence: CASSLRSPQASYEQFF. The CDR3 nucleotides are TGTGCCAGCTCACTCAGATCGCCACAGGCTTCCTATGAGCAGTTCTTC.

This clone showed up just a few times. J is TRBJ1-1 and V is TRBV18, with no clear D. The V and J ends lost 0 bases and 10 bases respectively, with 12 bases between them. Germline V gene lookup returns CDR1 KGHSH and CDR2 LQKENI. The CDR3 has 13 amino acids. Written as DNA, the CDR3 is TGTGCCAGCTCACCACCTAAGGAGGGTCGAGCTTTCTTT. Translated, it gives CASSPPKEGRAFF.

The chain is built from TRBV30 and TRBJ1-5, with TRBD1 identical over 8 bases. The CDR3 loop spans 15 amino acids. Germline V CDR1 and CDR2: GTSNPN, SVGIG (reference sequence). Losses at the gene ends were 1 base for V and 6 bases for J; bases not matched to a gene: 8. The CDR3 protein is CAWSGPGQVGQPQHF. Written as DNA, the CDR3 is TGTGCCTGGAGTGGCCCGGGACAGGTCGGTCAGCCCCAGCATTTT.

This clone was observed a handful of times. The rearrangement uses TRBV7-2 and TRBJ1-3, with D unclear. The CDR3 loop spans 15 amino acids. With 0 bases removed from V and 0 bases from J, the gap between germline ends came to 6 bases. Germline CDR1 SGHTA, CDR2 FQGNSA. For the CDR3, the DNA is TGTGCCAGCAGCTTAGCGGGCAGCTCTGGAAACACCATATATTTT. This codes for CASSLAGSSGNTIYF.

The genes are TRBV6-6 and TRBJ2-5, with TRBD2 matching over 7 bases. Germline V gene sequence: CDR1 MNHNY, CDR2 SVGAGI (reference sequence). The length of the CDR3 is 13 residues. V dropped 6 bases and J dropped 5; count of bases not matched to a gene: 6. Written as DNA, the CDR3 is TGTGCCAGCAGCAGACTAGCTTGGGAGACCCAGTACTTC. Protein product: CASSRLAWETQYF.

This chain connects TRBV30 to TRBJ2-4; TRBD1 is a possible D gene (5 bases). V was pared by 2 bases and J by 0 bases, with 11 bases between. The CDR3 is 15 amino acids. The germline CDR1 and CDR2 sequences are GTSNPN and SVGIG (reference sequence). The CDR3 here is CAWSTNRLAKNIQYF. The DNA for the CDR3 is TGTGCCTGGAGTACAAACAGGCTAGCCAAAAACATTCAGTACTTC.

The chain employs TRBV9 and TRBJ1-6; D unclear. V was pared by 3 bases and J by 10 bases, with 11 bases between. CDR1 and CDR2 (germline): SGDLS, YYNGEE. The length of the CDR3 is 13 residues. The CDR3 DNA sequence: TGTGCCAGCAGCGCCCAAGCGGACTCACCCCTCCACTTT. Translation gives CASSAQADSPLHF.

This clone was counted a few times. The V and J genes are TRBV29-1 and TRBJ1-1, with TRBD1 matching over 7 bases. The CDR3 consists of 13 residues. V trimming: 6 bases; J trimming: 9 bases; junction bases outside the gene matches: 13. Germline loops: CDR1 SQVTM, CDR2 ANQGSEA. The CDR3 nucleotides are TGCAGCGTCCAACGGGGACAGTGGGAACAAGCTTTCTTT. Protein product: CSVQRGQWEQAFF.